Presented here are 18 T cell receptor beta chains from one specimen sequenced in a study of cytomegalovirus exposure and HLA in healthy donors. 13 Jbeta primers and 60 Vbeta primers were used for the PCR. Measured with immunoSEQ multiplex PCR; TCRdb has only the in-frame clones, and not every one. The table shows under 200,000 clones, with approximately 85% occurring only once. The sample consisted of PBMCs. The receptors here all came from a woman aged 50 to 65 in good health and CMV-seronegative.

This chain joins TRBV29-1 and TRBJ2-7; unclear D gene. Trimming took 5 bases from V and 3 from J, leaving 11 bases between them. CDR1 is SQVTM and CDR2 is ANQGSEA in the germline V gene. CDR3 size: 12 residues. CDR3 sequence reads: CSVSADDYEQYF. For the CDR3, the DNA is TGCAGCGTTTCGGCGGATGACTACGAGCAGTACTTC.

The chain links TRBV27 to TRBJ1-2, with unresolved D. This CDR3 contains 14 residues. V shed 7 bases and J shed 8 bases, with 20 bases lying between them. The V gene's germline CDR1 is MNHEY and CDR2 SMNVEV (reference sequence). The CDR3 DNA sequence: TGTGCCAGCAAGCCTTTGGAACCACGACTCGGCTACACCTTC. It is translated as CASKPLEPRLGYTF.

The J gene is TRBJ1-2, the V gene TRBV7-9; 9 nucleotides agree with TRBD1. Unmatched junction bases numbered 9, after V lost 5 bases and J lost 5 bases. The germline gives CDR1 SEHNR, CDR2 FQNEAQ (reference sequence). The CDR3 extends over 15 amino acids. This chain's CDR3 is CASSLGTGKGYGYTF. The DNA of the CDR3 is TGTGCCAGCAGCCTCGGGACAGGGAAGGGGTATGGCTACACCTTC.

This sequence joins TRBV6-6 and TRBJ1-3; D remains ambiguous. This CDR3 region has 13 residues. CDR1 MNHNY and CDR2 SVGAGI come from the germline V gene (reference sequence). V was cut by 6 bases and J by 2 bases, with 8 bases left in between. The CDR3 DNA is TGTGCCAGCAGGCCTGCGGCTGGAAACACCATATATTTT. Translated: CASRPAAGNTIYF.

This clone was seen a handful of times. The sample holds other DNA sequences that translate to the same CDR3. The CDR3 is CASSLDRGNQPQHF. The CDR3 nucleotides read TGTGCCAGCAGCTTAGACAGGGGCAATCAGCCCCAGCATTTT. The chain uses TRBV7-2 and TRBJ1-5, with a tentative D call TRBD1 (6 bases). V shed 1 base and J shed 2 bases, with 6 bases lying between them. Germline V gene data show CDR1 as SGHTA and CDR2 as FQGNSA. The CDR3 is 14 residues long. The whole variable domain, filled in from reference TRBV7-2 and TRBJ1-5, reads GAGVSQSPSNKVTEKGKDVELRCDPISGHTALYWYRQSLGQGLEFLIYFQGNSAPDKSGLPSDRFSAERTGGSVSTLTIQRTQQEDSAVYLCASSLDRGNQPQHFGDGTRLSIL.

This sequence joins TRBV6-5 and TRBJ1-6; perhaps TRBD1 as D (5 bases). Germline CDR1 is MNHEY and CDR2 is SVGAGI. The CDR3 spans 12 residues. V was trimmed by 6 bases and J by 18 bases, leaving 18 bases between them. The CDR3 bases are TGTGCCAGCAGGACCAGGGATCTCCGGCCCCACTTT. Translated, it gives CASRTRDLRPHF.

The V and J genes are TRBV9 and TRBJ2-1, with TRBD2 matching 7 bases. Germline CDR1 reads SGDLS; CDR2 reads YYNGEE. This CDR3 comprises 16 residues. V dropped 0 bases and J dropped 4; count of bases not matched to a gene: 7. CDR3 in amino acids: CASSVVGGSQYNEQFF. As DNA, the CDR3 is TGTGCCAGCAGCGTAGTTGGCGGGAGCCAGTACAATGAGCAGTTCTTC.

CDR3 nucleotides: TGTGCCAGCAGCCCCCATGGACTAGCGGGAGATAATGAGCAGTTCTTC. Translating gives CASSPHGLAGDNEQFF. This chain uses TRBV7-9 with TRBJ2-1, with 13 bases identical to TRBD2. CDR3 size: 16 residues. V trimming: 5 bases; J trimming: 7 bases; junction bases outside the gene matches: 8. Germline CDR1 SEHNR, CDR2 FQNEAQ (reference sequence).

This clone appeared once. The chain recombines TRBV9 with TRBJ2-7; maybe TRBD2 (6 bases). The CDR3 loop spans 18 amino acids. Trimming left V 0 bases short and J 4 bases short, with 23 bases between. Germline CDR1 SGDLS, CDR2 YYNGEE. The CDR3 DNA is TGTGCCAGCAGCGTAGATGGTAGGACGGGAGTAACGGGTTACGAGCAGTACTTC. Residues: CASSVDGRTGVTGYEQYF.

V gene TRBV5-1 combines with J gene TRBJ2-5, with TRBD2 matching over 7 bases. The V gene's germline CDR1 is SGHRS and CDR2 YFSETQ. The length of the CDR3 is 15 residues. J gave up 0 bases and V 3 bases, and 5 bases lay outside the gene matches. The CDR3, as DNA: TGCGCCAGCAGCTACAGCACTAGCGACCAAGAGACCCAGTACTTC. Its translation: CASSYSTSDQETQYF.

This chain links TRBV10-3 with TRBJ2-7; a possible D gene is TRBD1 (5 bases). In germline, CDR1 is ENHRY, CDR2 SYGVKD. The CDR3 contains 14 residues. Trimming removed 2 bases at V and 4 bases at J, with 12 bases between. The CDR3 reads CAISEQGGSYEQYF. CDR3 sequence (DNA): TGTGCCATCAGTGAGCAGGGCGGCTCTTACGAGCAGTACTTC.

The J gene is TRBJ2-2, the V gene TRBV5-1; no firm D call. Germline CDR1 SGHRS, CDR2 YFSETQ. Trimming stripped 1 base from V and 1 base from J, with 5 bases between. There are 14 residues in the CDR3. DNA of the CDR3: TGCGCCAGCAGCTTGACAGTGAACACCGGGGAGCTGTTTTTT. Amino acid sequence: CASSLTVNTGELFF.

The chain's CDR3 is CASSLAGLAGGPGEQFF. The CDR3 DNA follows: TGCGCCAGCAGCTTGGCAGGACTAGCGGGAGGGCCAGGAGAGCAGTTCTTC. V gene TRBV5-1 combines with J gene TRBJ2-1; 15 bases line up with TRBD2. The junction had 8 bases not matched to a gene; V was cut back by 0 bases and J by 10 bases. The CDR3 runs 17 residues. Germline lookup yields CDR1 SGHRS and CDR2 YFSETQ.

The chain couples TRBV11-3 to TRBJ2-1; TRBD1 might be the D (6 bases). With 5 bases removed from V and 5 bases from J, the gap between germline ends came to 25 bases. CDR1 is SGHNT and CDR2 is YENEEA in the germline V gene. This CDR3 comprises 18 residues. CDR3 in amino acids: CASSIGDTPTHLNNEQFF. CDR3 DNA sequence: TGTGCCAGCAGCATCGGGGACACTCCCACCCACCTAAACAATGAGCAGTTCTTC. The complete variable domain, with remaining parts taken from reference TRBV11-3 and TRBJ2-1, reads EAGVVQSPRYKIIEKKQPVAFWCNPISGHNTLYWYLQNLGQGPELLIRYENEEAVDDSQLPKDRFSAERLKGVDSTLKIQPAELGDSAVYLCASSIGDTPTHLNNEQFFGPGTRLTVL.

This chain links TRBV27 with TRBJ2-5; D possibly corresponds to TRBD1 (6 bases). Gene TRBJ2-7 matches the end of the DNA better, so the J call may be wrong. Germline assignment: CDR1 MNHEY and CDR2 SMNVEV (reference sequence). This CDR3 spans 14 amino acids. The DNA of the CDR3 is TGTGCCAGCAGTATTCAGGGGCTCACCTACGAGCAGTACTTC. It yields the protein CASSIQGLTYEQYF.

The rearrangement joins TRBV7-2 to TRBJ2-6; 12 bases align to TRBD2. From germline, CDR1 is SGHTA and CDR2 FQGNSA. The V gene end was trimmed by 5 bases and the J gene end by 0 bases; junction bases not matched to a gene: 2. The CDR3 length is 17 residues. The CDR3 nucleotides read TGTGCCAGCAGCCAGGGACTAGCGGGCTCTGGGGCCAACGTCCTGACTTTC. Protein: CASSQGLAGSGANVLTF.

The chain has TRBV9 and TRBJ2-2, with a possible D match to TRBD2 (6 bases). CDR1 and CDR2 (germline): SGDLS, YYNGEE. Trimming pared 0 bases from V and 5 bases from J, leaving 14 bases between. The length of the CDR3 is 16 residues. CDR3 amino acids: CASSVEEWGETGELFF. The CDR3 nucleotides read TGTGCCAGCAGCGTAGAGGAATGGGGGGAGACCGGGGAGCTGTTTTTT.

This clone was seen a single time. The rearrangement joins TRBV28 to TRBJ2-7; no clear D gene. Germline CDR1 is MDHEN and CDR2 is SYDVKM. Trimming shortened V by 3 bases and J by 5 bases, and 17 bases separated the two germline ends. This CDR3 region has 15 residues. CDR3 coding DNA: TGTGCCAGCAGTTTTGGCGGTAGCAATTCCCACGAGCAGTACTTC. Its translation: CASSFGGSNSHEQYF. The full variable domain, completed using reference TRBV28 and TRBJ2-7, is DVKVTQSSRYLVKRTGEKVFLECVQDMDHENMFWYRQDPGLGLRLIYFSYDVKMKEKGDIPEGYSVSREKKERFSLILESASTNQTSMYLCASSFGGSNSHEQYFGPGTRLTVT.